The 10 T cell receptor beta chains presented below share a single source sample, sequenced in a study of patients and donors after allogeneic stem cell transplantation (dated by TCRdb to 2020 to 2021). Receptor amplification or capture employed RT-PCR. The sample was run on a NextSeq 550. TCRdb trimmed the raw reads at Q25, called clones with MiXCR and kept productive beta chains. Entries are consolidated by CDR3 protein sequence, retaining the most common genes and DNA. The sample profile shows approximately 150,000 distinct CDR3 sequences; approximately 40% of them were found once. Roughly 52% of the sample is taken by the ten largest. The sequenced sample consisted of blood, either unsorted or a sorted T cell fraction (not recorded which). Source of these receptors: a human donor who was either an allogeneic HSCT recipient or a stem cell or donor lymphocyte infusion donor (not recorded which). It is not recorded whose cells these are; they may come from a transplant donor.

This chain joins TRBV20-1 and TRBJ1-6, with a tentative D call TRBD1 (5 bases). Germline loops: CDR1 DFQATT, CDR2 SNEGSKA (reference sequence). Deletions cut 3 bases from V and 4 bases from J, with 10 bases between. The length of the CDR3 is 14 residues. This CDR3 reads CSASGTSYNSPLHF. Here the CDR3 DNA reads TGCAGTGCTAGCGGGACGTCTTATAATTCACCCCTCCACTTT.

V is TRBV5-1 and J is TRBJ1-1; D gene unclear. Germline CDR1 is SGHRS and CDR2 is YFSETQ. This CDR3 is 13 amino acids long. V was shortened by 3 bases and J by 3 bases, with 9 bases between the two germline ends. CDR3 sequence (DNA): TGCGCCAGCAGCTCCGCACCTGACACTGAAGCTTTCTTT. Protein: CASSSAPDTEAFF.

The chain uses TRBV6-5 and TRBJ1-5, with a tentative D call TRBD1 (6 bases). CDR3 length: 15 amino acids. V was shortened by 5 bases and J by 2 bases, with 13 bases between the two germline ends. CDR1 is MNHEY and CDR2 is SVGAGI in the germline V gene. The CDR3 spells CASSTQGGGNQPQHF. CDR3 DNA: TGTGCCAGCAGTACACAGGGAGGTGGCAATCAGCCCCAGCATTTT.

The chain joins TRBV5-1 to TRBJ2-3, with D possibly called TRBD1 or TRBD2 (5 bases each). Germline V gives CDR1 SGHRS, CDR2 YFSETQ. V gave up 3 bases and J gave up 0 bases, with 8 bases separating them. The CDR3 is 14 amino acids. CDR3 DNA: TGCGCCAGCAGCTCCAGGGAGAGCACAGATACGCAGTATTTT. Protein: CASSSRESTDTQYF.

This rearrangement joins TRBV28 to TRBJ1-5; 8 bases map to TRBD1. Germline loops: CDR1 MDHEN, CDR2 SYDVKM. J was trimmed by 3 bases and V by 5 bases; bases with no gene match: 6. This CDR3 has 15 residues. The CDR3 nucleotides are TGTGCCAGCAGTCTCCCGGACAGGGACAATCAGCCCCAGCATTTT. It is translated as CASSLPDRDNQPQHF. Supplemented by reference TRBV28 and TRBJ1-5, the full variable domain reads DVKVTQSSRYLVKRTGEKVFLECVQDMDHENMFWYRQDPGLGLRLIYFSYDVKMKEKGDIPEGYSVSREKKERFSLILESASTNQTSMYLCASSLPDRDNQPQHFGDGTRLSIL.

This chain joins TRBV6-1 and TRBJ1-3; D is undetermined. Germline V CDR1 and CDR2: MNHNS, SASEGT. V was shortened by 4 bases and J by 8 bases, with 12 bases between the two germline ends. The CDR3 totals 13 residues. The CDR3 nucleotides read TGTGCCAGCAGTGCCAGTGGTTTGCACACCATATATTTT. Translation gives CASSASGLHTIYF.

V gene TRBV10-3 combines with J gene TRBJ1-1; possible D gene TRBD1, 6 bases. Germline CDR1 reads ENHRY; CDR2 reads SYGVKD. Trimming removed 9 bases at V and 1 base at J, with 15 bases between. The CDR3 consists of 14 residues. In DNA, the CDR3 is TGTGCCATGGCTGCCGGGACATCGAACACTGAAGCTTTCTTT. Protein sequence: CAMAAGTSNTEAFF.

Note on this clonotype: One junction end disagrees with the germline gene, perhaps due to a read error. CDR3 DNA sequence: TGTGCCAGCAGTTTGGGCTATGGCTACATCTTC. Translating gives CASSLGYGYIF. The V gene is TRBV12-3 or TRBV12-4, the J gene TRBJ1-2, with D hard to call. The CDR3 is 11 residues long.

This clonotype was seen a single time. The chain couples TRBV6-5 to TRBJ2-5, with TRBD2 identical over 9 bases. The length of the CDR3 is 14 residues. In germline, CDR1 is MNHEY, CDR2 SVGAGI. V shed 2 bases and J 4 bases; nucleotides not matched to a gene: 2. CDR3 amino acids: CASSYGGRGETQYF. For the CDR3, the DNA is TGTGCCAGCAGTTACGGCGGGAGGGGAGAGACCCAGTACTTC.

The V call is TRBV4-2, the J call TRBJ1-4, with TRBD1 as a possible D gene (6 bases). This CDR3 is 15 amino acids long. V was clipped by 2 bases and J by 5 bases, with 12 bases between them. CDR1 and CDR2 from the germline V gene are LGHNA and YNFKEQ. The CDR3, as DNA: TGTGCCAGCAGCCAACCCGGGACACCCAATGAAAAACTGTTTTTT. Amino acid sequence: CASSQPGTPNEKLFF.